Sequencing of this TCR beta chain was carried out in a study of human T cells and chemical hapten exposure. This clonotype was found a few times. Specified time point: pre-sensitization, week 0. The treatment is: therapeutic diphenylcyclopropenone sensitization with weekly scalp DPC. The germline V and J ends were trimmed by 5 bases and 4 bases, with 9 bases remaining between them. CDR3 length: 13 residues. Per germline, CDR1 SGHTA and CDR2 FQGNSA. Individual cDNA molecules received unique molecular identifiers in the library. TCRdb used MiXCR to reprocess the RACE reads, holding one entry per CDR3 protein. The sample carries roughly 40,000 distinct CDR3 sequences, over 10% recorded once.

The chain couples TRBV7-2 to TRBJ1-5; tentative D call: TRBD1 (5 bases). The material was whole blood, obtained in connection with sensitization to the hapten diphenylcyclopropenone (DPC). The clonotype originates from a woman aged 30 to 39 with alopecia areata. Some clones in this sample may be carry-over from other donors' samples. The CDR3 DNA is TGTGCCAGCAGCCTCCAGGGAAATCAGCCCCAGCATTTT. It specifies CASSLQGNQPQHF.